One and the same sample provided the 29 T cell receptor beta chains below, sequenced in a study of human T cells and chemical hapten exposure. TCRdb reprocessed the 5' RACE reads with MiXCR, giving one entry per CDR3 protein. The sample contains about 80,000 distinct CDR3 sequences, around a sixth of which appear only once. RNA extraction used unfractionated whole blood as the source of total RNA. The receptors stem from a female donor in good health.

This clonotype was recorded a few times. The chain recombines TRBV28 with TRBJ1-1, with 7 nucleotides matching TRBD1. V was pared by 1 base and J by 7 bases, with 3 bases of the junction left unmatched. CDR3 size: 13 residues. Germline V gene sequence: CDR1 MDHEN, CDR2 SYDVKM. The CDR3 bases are TGTGCCAGCAGTTTATCGGGACAGATTGAAGCTTTCTTT. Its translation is CASSLSGQIEAFF.

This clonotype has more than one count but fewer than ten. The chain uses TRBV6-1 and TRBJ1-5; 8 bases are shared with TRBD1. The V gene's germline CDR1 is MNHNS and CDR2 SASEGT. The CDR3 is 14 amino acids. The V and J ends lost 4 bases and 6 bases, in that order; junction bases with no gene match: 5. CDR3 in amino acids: CASSAQGAGQPQHF. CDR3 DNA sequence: TGTGCCAGCAGTGCCCAGGGGGCAGGTCAGCCCCAGCATTTT.

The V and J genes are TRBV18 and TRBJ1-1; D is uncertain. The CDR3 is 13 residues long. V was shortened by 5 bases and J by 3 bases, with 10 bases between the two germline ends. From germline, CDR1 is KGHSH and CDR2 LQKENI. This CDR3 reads CASSIDIYTEAFF. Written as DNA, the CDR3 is TGTGCCAGCTCAATTGACATCTACACTGAAGCTTTCTTT. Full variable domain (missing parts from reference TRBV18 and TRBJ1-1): NAGVMQNPRHLVRRRGQEARLRCSPMKGHSHVYWYRQLPEEGLKFMVYLQKENIIDESGMPKERFSAEFPKEGPSILRIQQVVRGDSAAYFCASSIDIYTEAFFGQGTRLTVV.

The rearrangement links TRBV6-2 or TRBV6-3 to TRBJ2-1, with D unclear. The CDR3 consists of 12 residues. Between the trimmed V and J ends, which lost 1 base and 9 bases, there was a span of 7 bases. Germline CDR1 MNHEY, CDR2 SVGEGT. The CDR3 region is CASSYFASEQFF. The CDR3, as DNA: TGTGCCAGCAGTTACTTCGCTAGTGAGCAGTTCTTC.

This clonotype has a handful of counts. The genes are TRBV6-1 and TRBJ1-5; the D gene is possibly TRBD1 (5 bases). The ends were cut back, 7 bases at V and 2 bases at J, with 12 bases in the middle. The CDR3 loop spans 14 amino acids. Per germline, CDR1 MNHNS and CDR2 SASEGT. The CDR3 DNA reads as TGTGCCAGCATGGGGGGATTAGGCAATCAGCCCCAGCATTTT. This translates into CASMGGLGNQPQHF.

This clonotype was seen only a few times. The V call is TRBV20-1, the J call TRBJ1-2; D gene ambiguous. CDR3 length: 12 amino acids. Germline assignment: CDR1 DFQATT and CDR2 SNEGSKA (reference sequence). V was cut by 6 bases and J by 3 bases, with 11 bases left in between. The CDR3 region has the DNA TGCAGTGCCGCGGATGGTTACTATGGCTACACCTTC. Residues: CSAADGYYGYTF.

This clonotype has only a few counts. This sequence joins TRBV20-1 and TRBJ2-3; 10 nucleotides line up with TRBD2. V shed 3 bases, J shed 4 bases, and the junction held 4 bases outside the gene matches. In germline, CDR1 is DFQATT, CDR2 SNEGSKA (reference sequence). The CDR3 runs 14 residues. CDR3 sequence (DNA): TGCAGTGCTAGGCTAGCGGGGGCGTCAGATACGCAGTATTTT. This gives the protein CSARLAGASDTQYF.

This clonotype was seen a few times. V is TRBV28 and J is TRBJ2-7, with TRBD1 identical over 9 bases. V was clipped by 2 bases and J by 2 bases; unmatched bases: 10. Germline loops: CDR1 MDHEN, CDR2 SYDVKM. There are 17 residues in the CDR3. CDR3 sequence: CASSLTQTGGSPYEQYF. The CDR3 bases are TGTGCCAGCAGTTTAACTCAGACAGGGGGGTCCCCCTACGAGCAGTACTTC.

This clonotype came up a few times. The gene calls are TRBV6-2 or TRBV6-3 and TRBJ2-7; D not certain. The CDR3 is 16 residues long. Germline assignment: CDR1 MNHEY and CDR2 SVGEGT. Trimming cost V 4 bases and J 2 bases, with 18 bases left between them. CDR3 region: CASSSLKGGDAYEQYF. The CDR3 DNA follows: TGTGCCAGCAGTTCCCTCAAGGGCGGCGACGCCTACGAGCAGTACTTC.

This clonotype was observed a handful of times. CDR3 coding DNA: TGTGCCAGCAGCGCGGACTCCGGGACCTCTGGAAACACCATATATTTT. It codes for CASSADSGTSGNTIYF. This rearrangement joins TRBV7-2 to TRBJ1-3, with D possibly TRBD1 on 5 matching bases. Germline loops: CDR1 SGHTA, CDR2 FQGNSA. The ends were cut back, 5 bases at V and 0 bases at J, with 14 bases in the middle. The CDR3 runs to 16 residues.

CDR3 amino acids: CASSLSSGGGETQYF. The CDR3 nucleotides read TGTGCCAGCAGTTTGTCTAGCGGGGGAGGAGAGACCCAGTACTTC. The rearrangement uses TRBV12-3 or TRBV12-4 and TRBJ2-5; 10 positions agree with TRBD2. The junction had 5 bases not matched to a gene; V was cut back by 3 bases and J by 4 bases. This CDR3 is built from 15 residues.

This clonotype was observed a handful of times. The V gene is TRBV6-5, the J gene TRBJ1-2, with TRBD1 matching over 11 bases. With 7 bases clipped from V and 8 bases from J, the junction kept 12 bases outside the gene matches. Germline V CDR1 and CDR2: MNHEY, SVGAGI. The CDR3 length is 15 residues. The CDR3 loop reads CASTSNGDRGDGYTF. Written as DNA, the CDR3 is TGTGCCAGCACCTCCAACGGGGACAGGGGGGACGGCTACACCTTC.

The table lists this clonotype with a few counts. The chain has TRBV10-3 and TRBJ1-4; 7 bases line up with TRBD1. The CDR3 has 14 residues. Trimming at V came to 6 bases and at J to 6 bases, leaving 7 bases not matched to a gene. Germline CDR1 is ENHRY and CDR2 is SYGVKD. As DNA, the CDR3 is TGTGCCATCAGCCCAGGGGGTTTGGATGAAAAACTGTTTTTT. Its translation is CAISPGGLDEKLFF.

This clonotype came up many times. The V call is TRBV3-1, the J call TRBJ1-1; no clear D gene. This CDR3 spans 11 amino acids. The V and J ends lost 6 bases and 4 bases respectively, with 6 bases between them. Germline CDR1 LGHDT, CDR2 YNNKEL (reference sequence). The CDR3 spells CASSGATEAFF. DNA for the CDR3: TGTGCCAGCAGTGGCGCCACTGAAGCTTTCTTT.

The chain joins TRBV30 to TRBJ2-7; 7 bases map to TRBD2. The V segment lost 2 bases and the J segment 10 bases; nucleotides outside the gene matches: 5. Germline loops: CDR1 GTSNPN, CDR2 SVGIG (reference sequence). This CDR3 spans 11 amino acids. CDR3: CAWSSREVQYF. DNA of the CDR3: TGTGCCTGGAGTTCCCGGGAGGTACAGTACTTC.

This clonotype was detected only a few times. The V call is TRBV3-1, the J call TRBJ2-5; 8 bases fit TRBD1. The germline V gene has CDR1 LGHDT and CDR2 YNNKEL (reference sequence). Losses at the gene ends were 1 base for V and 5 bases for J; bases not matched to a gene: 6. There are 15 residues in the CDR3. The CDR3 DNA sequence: TGTGCCAGCAGCCAAGCGAACAGGGGGATGGAGACCCAGTACTTC. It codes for CASSQANRGMETQYF.

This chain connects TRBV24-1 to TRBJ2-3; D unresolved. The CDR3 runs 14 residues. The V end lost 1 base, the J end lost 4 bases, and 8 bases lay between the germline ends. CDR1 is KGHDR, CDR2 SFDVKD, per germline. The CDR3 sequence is CATSDFPSADTQYF. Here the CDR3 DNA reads TGTGCCACCAGTGATTTCCCCAGCGCAGATACGCAGTATTTT.

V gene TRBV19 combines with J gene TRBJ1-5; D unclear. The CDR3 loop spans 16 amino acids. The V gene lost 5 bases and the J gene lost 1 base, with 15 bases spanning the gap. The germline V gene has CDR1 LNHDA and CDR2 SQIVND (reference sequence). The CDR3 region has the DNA TGTGCCAGTAGTCCCGGTCCCCCGGGGAGCAATCAGCCCCAGCATTTT. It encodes CASSPGPPGSNQPQHF.

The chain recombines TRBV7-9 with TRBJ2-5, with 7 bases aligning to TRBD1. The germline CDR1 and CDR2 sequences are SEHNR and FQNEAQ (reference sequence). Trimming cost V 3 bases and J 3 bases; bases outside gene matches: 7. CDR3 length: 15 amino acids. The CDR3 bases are TGTGCCAGCAGCTTTACCGGGACAGAAGAAGAGACCCAGTACTTC. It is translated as CASSFTGTEEETQYF.

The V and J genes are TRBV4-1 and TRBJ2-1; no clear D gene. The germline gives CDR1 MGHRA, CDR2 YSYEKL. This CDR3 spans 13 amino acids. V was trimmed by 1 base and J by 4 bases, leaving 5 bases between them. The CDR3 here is CASSQGVYNEQFF. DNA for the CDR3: TGCGCCAGCAGCCAAGGAGTGTACAATGAGCAGTTCTTC.

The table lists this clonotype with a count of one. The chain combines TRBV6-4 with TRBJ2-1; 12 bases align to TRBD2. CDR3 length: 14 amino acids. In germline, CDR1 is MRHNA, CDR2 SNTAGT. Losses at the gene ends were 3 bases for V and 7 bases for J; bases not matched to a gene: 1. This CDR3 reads CASSEGTSGNEQFF. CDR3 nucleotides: TGTGCCAGCAGTGAGGGGACTAGCGGGAATGAGCAGTTCTTC.

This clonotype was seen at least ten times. The CDR3 DNA is TGTGCCTGGAGTGTGGGGCAGGGGGCGACCGGGGAGCTGTTTTTT. This codes for CAWSVGQGATGELFF. The V and J genes are TRBV30 and TRBJ2-2; 8 nucleotides agree with TRBD1. The V gene end was trimmed by 0 bases and the J gene end by 5 bases; junction bases not matched to a gene: 5. Germline loops: CDR1 GTSNPN, CDR2 SVGIG (reference sequence). The CDR3 has 15 residues. Based on the CDR3 plus reference TRBV30 and TRBJ2-2, the full variable domain is SQTIHQWPATLVQPVGSPLSLECTVEGTSNPNLYWYRQAAGRGLQLLFYSVGIGQISSEVPQNLSASRPQDRQFILSSKKLLLSDSGFYLCAWSVGQGATGELFFGEGSRLTVL.

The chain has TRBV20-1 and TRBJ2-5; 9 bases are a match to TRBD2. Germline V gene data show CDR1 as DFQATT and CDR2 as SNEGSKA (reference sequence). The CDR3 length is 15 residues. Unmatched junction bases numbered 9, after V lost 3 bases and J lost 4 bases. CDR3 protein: CSASLPGLARETQYF. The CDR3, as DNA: TGCAGTGCTAGTCTCCCGGGACTAGCCCGAGAGACCCAGTACTTC.

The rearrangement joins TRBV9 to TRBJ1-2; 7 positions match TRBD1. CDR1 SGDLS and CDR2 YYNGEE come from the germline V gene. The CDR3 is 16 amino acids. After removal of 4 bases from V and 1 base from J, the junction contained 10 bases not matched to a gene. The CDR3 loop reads CASSPIQTGLNYGYTF. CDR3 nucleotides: TGTGCCAGCAGCCCTATTCAGACAGGGCTTAACTATGGCTACACCTTC.

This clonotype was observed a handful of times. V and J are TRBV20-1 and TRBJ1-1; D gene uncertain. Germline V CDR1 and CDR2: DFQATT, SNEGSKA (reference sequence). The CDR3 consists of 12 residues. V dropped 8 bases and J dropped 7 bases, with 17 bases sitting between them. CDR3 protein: CSPPQQFFEAFF. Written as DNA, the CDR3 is TGCAGTCCACCTCAACAGTTCTTTGAAGCTTTCTTT.

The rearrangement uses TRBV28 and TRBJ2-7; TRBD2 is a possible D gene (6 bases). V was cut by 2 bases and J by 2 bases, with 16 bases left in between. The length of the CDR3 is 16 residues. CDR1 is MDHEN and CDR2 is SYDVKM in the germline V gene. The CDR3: CASSLRRDDWAYEQYF. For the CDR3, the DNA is TGTGCCAGCAGTTTAAGGCGGGACGATTGGGCCTACGAGCAGTACTTC. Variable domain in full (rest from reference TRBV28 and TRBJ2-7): DVKVTQSSRYLVKRTGEKVFLECVQDMDHENMFWYRQDPGLGLRLIYFSYDVKMKEKGDIPEGYSVSREKKERFSLILESASTNQTSMYLCASSLRRDDWAYEQYFGPGTRLTVT.

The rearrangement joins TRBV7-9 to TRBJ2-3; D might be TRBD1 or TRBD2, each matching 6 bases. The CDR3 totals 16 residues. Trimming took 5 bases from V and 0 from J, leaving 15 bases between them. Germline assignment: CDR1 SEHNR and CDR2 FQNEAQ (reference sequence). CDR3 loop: CASSLGGPSSTDTQYF. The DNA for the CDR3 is TGTGCCAGCAGCCTAGGGGGGCCATCTAGCACAGATACGCAGTATTTT. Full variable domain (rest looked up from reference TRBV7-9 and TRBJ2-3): DTGVSQNPRHKITKRGQNVTFRCDPISEHNRLYWYRQTLGQGPEFLTYFQNEAQLEKSRLLSDRFSAERPKGSFSTLEIQRTEQGDSAMYLCASSLGGPSSTDTQYFGPGTRLTVL.

The CDR3 DNA sequence: TGTGCCGGGGCGGGAGGGCCTTTAGCGACAGATACGCAGTATTTT. This encodes CAGAGGPLATDTQYF. This chain joins TRBV6-6 and TRBJ2-3; 9 nucleotides match TRBD2. The CDR3 totals 15 residues. Germline assignment: CDR1 MNHNY and CDR2 SVGAGI (reference sequence). V gave up 11 bases and J gave up 3 bases; unmatched junction bases: 12.

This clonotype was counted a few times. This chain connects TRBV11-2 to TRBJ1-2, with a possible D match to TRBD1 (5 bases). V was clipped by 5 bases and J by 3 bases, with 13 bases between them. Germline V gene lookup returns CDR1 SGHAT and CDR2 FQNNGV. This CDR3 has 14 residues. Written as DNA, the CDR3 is TGTGCCAGCAGCCCCCAGACAGAATACTATGGCTACACCTTC. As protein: CASSPQTEYYGYTF. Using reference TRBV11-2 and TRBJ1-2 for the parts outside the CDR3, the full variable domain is EAGVAQSPRYKIIEKRQSVAFWCNPISGHATLYWYQQILGQGPKLLIQFQNNGVVDDSQLPKDRFSAERLKGVDSTLKIQPAKLEDSAVYLCASSPQTEYYGYTFGSGTRLTVV.